This T cell receptor beta chain was sequenced for a study of T cells after yellow fever vaccination. Turning to the study itself: SMART-Seq v4 Ultra Low Input served to prepare low-cell-number fractions.

General study findings and limits: A weaker secondary response peaked on day 5, the primary on day 15.

CDR3 length: 15 residues. From germline, CDR1 is LGHNA and CDR2 YSLEER. V was cut by 1 base and J by 2 bases, with 9 bases left in between. This clonotype was detected many times. Its antigen remains unidentified. 5'RACE template switching produced TCR cDNA carrying a universal primer site and UMIs. TCRdb recomputed calls from the 5' RACE reads with MiXCR, one row per CDR3 protein. The table lists 150,000 to 200,000 distinct CDR3 sequences, approximately 6.2% of them singletons. The source is a man between 18 and 35 years old who received the YFV17D yellow fever vaccine. V usage is TRBV4-3 and J usage is TRBJ1-3; D remains ambiguous. The starting material was CD4+ T cells sorted from PBMCs, obtained on the day of the first yellow fever vaccination. The CDR3 coding sequence is TGCGCCAGCAGCCAAGCGCGGACGGCTGGAAACACCATATATTTT. It codes for CASSQARTAGNTIYF.